These 8 T cell receptor beta chains came from one sample sequenced in a study of vaccination and CD4 T cells after COVID-19. Treatment of the sample: approximately nine-day PBMC culture with coronavirus spike peptide pools or control peptides (ViraFEST assay). Oncomine TCR Beta short-read sequencing was applied to DNA from cultured CD4+ T cells. TCRdb ran MiXCR on the PCR reads and lists one entry per CDR3 protein. The sample has 15,000 to 20,000 distinct CDR3 sequences; around 45% are singletons. These receptors have no identified antigens. The sequences come from CD4+ T cells from blood, cultured in vitro, collected before SARS-CoV-2 vaccination. All receptors come from a human donor who had recovered from COVID-19.

A few counts support this clonotype. This chain uses TRBV20-1 with TRBJ2-2; 8 nucleotides agree with TRBD1. From germline, CDR1 is DFQATT and CDR2 SNEGSKA (reference sequence). This CDR3 is built from 16 residues. V lost 0 bases and J lost 5; bases outside the gene matches: 8. The CDR3 sequence is CSARDAGGASTGELFF. The CDR3 DNA is TGCAGTGCTAGAGATGCAGGGGGCGCGTCGACCGGGGAGCTGTTTTTT.

This sequence joins TRBV6-5 and TRBJ2-6, with D hard to call. Trimming removed 0 bases at V and 4 bases at J, with 4 bases between. Per the germline V gene, CDR1 is MNHEY and CDR2 is SVGAGI. This CDR3 region has 14 residues. The CDR3 nucleotides are TGTGCCAGCAGTTACTCGACAGGGGCCAACGTCCTGACTTTC. Protein: CASSYSTGANVLTF.

The chain links TRBV4-1 to TRBJ2-7; 8 positions match TRBD1. Losses at the gene ends were 1 base for V and 4 bases for J; bases not matched to a gene: 3. This CDR3 is built from 14 residues. CDR1 is MGHRA, CDR2 YSYEKL, per germline. The CDR3 DNA follows: TGCGCCAGCAGCCAAGGGACAGGGTTTTACGAGCAGTACTTC. It yields the protein CASSQGTGFYEQYF.

The V and J genes are TRBV5-4 and TRBJ1-6; a weak D match, TRBD1 (5 bases). The CDR3 is 15 amino acids. The germline V gene has CDR1 SGHNT and CDR2 YYREEE (reference sequence). The ends were cut back, 0 bases at V and 10 bases at J, with 14 bases in the middle. This chain's CDR3 is CASSLDWGEGSPLHF. The CDR3 DNA reads TGTGCCAGCAGCTTGGATTGGGGGGAGGGGTCACCCCTCCACTTT.

CDR3 region: CSARDQQKPRVYGYTF. In nucleotides, the CDR3 is TGCAGTGCTAGAGATCAACAGAAACCCAGAGTTTATGGCTACACCTTC. This chain joins TRBV20-1 and TRBJ1-2, with no clear D. Trimming pared 0 bases from V and 5 bases from J, leaving 19 bases between. The CDR3 consists of 16 residues. Germline assignment: CDR1 DFQATT and CDR2 SNEGSKA (reference sequence).

This clonotype was seen only once. The rearrangement joins TRBV5-4 to TRBJ1-1; D is ambiguous. V shed 3 bases and J shed 1 base, with 10 bases lying between them. CDR1 SGHNT and CDR2 YYREEE come from the germline V gene (reference sequence). The CDR3 is 14 amino acids. DNA for the CDR3: TGTGCCAGCAGCTCAGACGGCCCGAACACTGAAGCTTTCTTT. Translating gives CASSSDGPNTEAFF. Full variable domain (remainder filled in from reference TRBV5-4 and TRBJ1-1): ETGVTQSPTHLIKTRGQQVTLRCSSQSGHNTVSWYQQALGQGPQFIFQYYREEENGRGNFPPRFSGLQFPNYSSELNVNALELDDSALYLCASSSDGPNTEAFFGQGTRLTVV.

This chain links TRBV7-2 with TRBJ1-3; 10 positions agree with TRBD1. J lost 4 bases, V lost 7 bases, and 7 bases had no gene match. This CDR3 is 15 amino acids long. Germline V gene sequence: CDR1 SGHTA, CDR2 FQGNSA. CDR3 region: CASTYLGQGGNTIYF. In nucleotides, the CDR3 is TGTGCCAGCACCTATTTGGGACAGGGGGGAAACACCATATATTTT.

The chain recombines TRBV12-3 or TRBV12-4 with TRBJ1-1, with 7 bases matching TRBD1. V gave up 11 bases and J gave up 1 base; unmatched junction bases: 4. CDR3 size: 12 residues. The DNA for the CDR3 is TGTGCCTGTAGACAGGGGAACACTGAAGCTTTCTTT. Amino acid sequence: CACRQGNTEAFF.